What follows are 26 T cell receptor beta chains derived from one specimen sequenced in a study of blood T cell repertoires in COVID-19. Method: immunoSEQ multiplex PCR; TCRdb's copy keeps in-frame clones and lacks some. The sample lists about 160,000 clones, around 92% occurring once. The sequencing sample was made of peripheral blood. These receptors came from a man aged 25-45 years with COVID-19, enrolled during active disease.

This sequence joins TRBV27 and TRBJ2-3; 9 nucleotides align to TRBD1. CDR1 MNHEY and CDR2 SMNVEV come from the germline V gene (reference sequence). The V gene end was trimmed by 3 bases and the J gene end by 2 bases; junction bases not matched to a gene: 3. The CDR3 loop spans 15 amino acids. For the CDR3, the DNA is TGTGCCAGCAGTTTCCGGGACAGGGTCACAGATACGCAGTATTTT. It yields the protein CASSFRDRVTDTQYF.

CDR3 DNA sequence: TGTGCCAGCAGTTCTGGGACAGGGCTTGGCTACACCTTC. It encodes CASSSGTGLGYTF. This chain links TRBV6-5 with TRBJ1-2; TRBD1 aligns across 9 bases. There are 13 residues in the CDR3. CDR1 is MNHEY and CDR2 is SVGAGI in the germline V gene. V dropped 4 bases and J dropped 7; count of bases not matched to a gene: 4.

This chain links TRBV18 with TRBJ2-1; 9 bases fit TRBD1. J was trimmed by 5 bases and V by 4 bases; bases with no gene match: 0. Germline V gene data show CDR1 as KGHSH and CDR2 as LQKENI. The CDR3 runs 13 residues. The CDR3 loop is CASSRTGDNEQFF. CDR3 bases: TGTGCCAGCTCACGGACAGGGGACAATGAGCAGTTCTTC.

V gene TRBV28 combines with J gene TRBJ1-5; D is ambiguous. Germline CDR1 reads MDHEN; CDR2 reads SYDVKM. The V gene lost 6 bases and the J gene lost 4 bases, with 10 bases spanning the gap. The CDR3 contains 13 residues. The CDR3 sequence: CASREGGNQPQHF. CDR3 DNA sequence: TGTGCCAGCAGAGAGGGCGGTAATCAGCCCCAGCATTTT.

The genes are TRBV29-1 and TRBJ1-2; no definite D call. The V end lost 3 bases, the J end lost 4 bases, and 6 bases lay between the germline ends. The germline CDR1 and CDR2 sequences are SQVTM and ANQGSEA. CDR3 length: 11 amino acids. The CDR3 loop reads CSVEPGYGYTF. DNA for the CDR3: TGCAGCGTTGAGCCAGGCTATGGCTACACCTTC.

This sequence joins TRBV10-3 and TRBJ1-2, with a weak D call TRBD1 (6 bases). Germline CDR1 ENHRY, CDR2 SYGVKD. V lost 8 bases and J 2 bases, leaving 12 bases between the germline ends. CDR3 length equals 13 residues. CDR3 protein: CAIGQNENYGYTF. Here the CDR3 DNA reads TGTGCCATCGGACAGAACGAAAACTATGGCTACACCTTC.

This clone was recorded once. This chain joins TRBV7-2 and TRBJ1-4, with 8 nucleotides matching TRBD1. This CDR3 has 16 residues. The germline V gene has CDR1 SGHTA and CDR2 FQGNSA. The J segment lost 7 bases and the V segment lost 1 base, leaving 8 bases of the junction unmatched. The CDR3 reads CASSLVSGGSGEKLFF. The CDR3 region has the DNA TGTGCCAGCAGCTTAGTTTCAGGGGGCTCGGGTGAAAAACTGTTTTTT. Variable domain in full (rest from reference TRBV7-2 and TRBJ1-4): GAGVSQSPSNKVTEKGKDVELRCDPISGHTALYWYRQSLGQGLEFLIYFQGNSAPDKSGLPSDRFSAERTGGSVSTLTIQRTQQEDSAVYLCASSLVSGGSGEKLFFGSGTQLSVL.

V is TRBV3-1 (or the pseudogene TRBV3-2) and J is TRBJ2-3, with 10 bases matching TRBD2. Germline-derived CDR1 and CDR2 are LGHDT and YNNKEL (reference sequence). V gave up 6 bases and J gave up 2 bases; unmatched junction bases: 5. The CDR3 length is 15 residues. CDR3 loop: CASRRTSGLTDTQYF. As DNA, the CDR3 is TGTGCCAGCAGGAGGACTAGCGGCCTCACAGATACGCAGTATTTT.

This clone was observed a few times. The CDR3 DNA reads TGTGCCAGCAGTCCAGAGGGCAGGGGTGGTCAGCCCCAGCATTTT. Amino acids: CASSPEGRGGQPQHF. The chain carries TRBV27 and TRBJ1-5; D may be TRBD1 (6 bases). This CDR3 contains 15 residues. Trimming took 5 bases from V and 6 from J, leaving 17 bases between them. Per the germline V gene, CDR1 is MNHEY and CDR2 is SMNVEV (reference sequence).

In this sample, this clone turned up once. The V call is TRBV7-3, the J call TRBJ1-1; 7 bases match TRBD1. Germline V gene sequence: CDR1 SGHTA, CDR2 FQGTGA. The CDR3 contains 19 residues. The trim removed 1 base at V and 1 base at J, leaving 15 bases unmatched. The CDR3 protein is CASSLSKAANSGGNTEAFF. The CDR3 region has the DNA TGTGCCAGCAGCTTAAGTAAGGCCGCCAACTCAGGGGGGAACACTGAAGCTTTCTTT.

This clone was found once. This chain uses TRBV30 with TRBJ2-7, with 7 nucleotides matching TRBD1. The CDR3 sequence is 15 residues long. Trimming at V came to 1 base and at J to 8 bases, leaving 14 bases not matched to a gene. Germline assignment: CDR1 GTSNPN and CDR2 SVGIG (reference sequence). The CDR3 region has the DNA TGTGCCTGGAGTGGGACAGGTACTACGGCGGAAAAGCAGTACTTC. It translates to CAWSGTGTTAEKQYF.

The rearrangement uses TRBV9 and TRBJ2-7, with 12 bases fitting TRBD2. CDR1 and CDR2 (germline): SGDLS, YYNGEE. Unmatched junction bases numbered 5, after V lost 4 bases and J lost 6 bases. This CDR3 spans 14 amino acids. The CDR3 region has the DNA TGTGCCAGCAGCCCGTTGACTAGCGGGGGCGAGCAGTACTTC. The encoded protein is CASSPLTSGGEQYF.

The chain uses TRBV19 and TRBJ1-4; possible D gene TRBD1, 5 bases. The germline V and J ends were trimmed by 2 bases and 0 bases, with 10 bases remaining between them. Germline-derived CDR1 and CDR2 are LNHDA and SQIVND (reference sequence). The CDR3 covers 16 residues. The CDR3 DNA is TGTGCCAGTAGTATACAGGAGGGGCCAACTAATGAAAAACTGTTTTTT. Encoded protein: CASSIQEGPTNEKLFF. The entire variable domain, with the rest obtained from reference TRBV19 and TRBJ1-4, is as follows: DGGITQSPKYLFRKEGQNVTLSCEQNLNHDAMYWYRQDPGQGLRLIYYSQIVNDFQKGDIAEGYSVSREKKESFPLTVTSAQKNPTAFYLCASSIQEGPTNEKLFFGSGTQLSVL.

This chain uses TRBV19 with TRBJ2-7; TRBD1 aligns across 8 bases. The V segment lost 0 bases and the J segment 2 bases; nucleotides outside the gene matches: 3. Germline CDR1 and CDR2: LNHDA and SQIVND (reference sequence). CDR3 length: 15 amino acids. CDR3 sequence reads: CASSIEGTGAYEQYF. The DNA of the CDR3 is TGTGCCAGTAGTATAGAGGGGACAGGTGCCTACGAGCAGTACTTC.

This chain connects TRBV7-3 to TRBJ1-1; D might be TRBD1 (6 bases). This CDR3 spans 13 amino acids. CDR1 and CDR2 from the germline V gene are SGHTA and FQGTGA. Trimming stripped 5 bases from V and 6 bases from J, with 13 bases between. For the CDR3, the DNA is TGTGCCAGCAGCCTACAGGGAGAGTCTGAAGCTTTCTTT. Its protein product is CASSLQGESEAFF.

CDR3 bases: TGTGCCAGCAATGCCGTGGGAGGGATGGCCGGGGAGCTGTTTTTT. Its translation: CASNAVGGMAGELFF. V usage is TRBV6-5 and J usage is TRBJ2-2, with 7 bases matching TRBD2. The length of the CDR3 is 15 residues. Unmatched junction bases numbered 11, after V lost 7 bases and J lost 6 bases. Looked up from germline, CDR1 is MNHEY and CDR2 is SVGAGI.

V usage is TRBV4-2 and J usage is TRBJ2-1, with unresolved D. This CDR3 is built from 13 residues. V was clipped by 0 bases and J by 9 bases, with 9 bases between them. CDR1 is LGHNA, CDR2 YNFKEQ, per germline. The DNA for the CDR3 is TGTGCCAGCAGCCAAGATAGCAGTTCTGAGCAGTTCTTC. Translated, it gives CASSQDSSSEQFF.

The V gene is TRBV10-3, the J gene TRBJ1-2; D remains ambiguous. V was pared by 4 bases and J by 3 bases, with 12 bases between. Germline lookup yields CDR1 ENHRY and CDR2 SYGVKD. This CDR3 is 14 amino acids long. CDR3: CAISGRGADYGYTF. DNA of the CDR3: TGTGCCATCAGTGGGCGGGGTGCGGACTATGGCTACACCTTC.

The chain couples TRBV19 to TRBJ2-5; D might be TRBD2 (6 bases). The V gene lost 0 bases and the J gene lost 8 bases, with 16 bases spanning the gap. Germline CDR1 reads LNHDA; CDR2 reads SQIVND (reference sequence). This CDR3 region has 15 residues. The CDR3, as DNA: TGTGCCAGTAGTATAGAGGGGCGGGGAAAGAGAACCCAGTACTTC. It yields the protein CASSIEGRGKRTQYF.

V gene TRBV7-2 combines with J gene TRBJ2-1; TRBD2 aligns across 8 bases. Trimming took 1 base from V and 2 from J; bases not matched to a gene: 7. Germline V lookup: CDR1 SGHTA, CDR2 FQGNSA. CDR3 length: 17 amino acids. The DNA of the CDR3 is TGTGCCAGCAGCTTAGTGACGGGGGGGCGGACCTACAATGAGCAGTTCTTC. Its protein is CASSLVTGGRTYNEQFF.

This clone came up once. The CDR3 loop reads CASSFSGTGKNEQFF. The DNA for the CDR3 is TGTGCCAGCTCTTTCTCCGGGACAGGGAAGAATGAGCAGTTCTTC. This rearrangement joins TRBV27 to TRBJ2-1; 9 bases line up with TRBD1. The CDR3 covers 15 residues. Per the germline V gene, CDR1 is MNHEY and CDR2 is SMNVEV (reference sequence). The V and J ends lost 8 bases and 7 bases, in that order; junction bases with no gene match: 12.

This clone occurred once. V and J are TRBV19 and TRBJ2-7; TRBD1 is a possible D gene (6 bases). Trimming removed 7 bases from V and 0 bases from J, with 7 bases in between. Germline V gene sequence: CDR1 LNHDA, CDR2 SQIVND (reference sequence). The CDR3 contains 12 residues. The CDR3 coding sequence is TGTGCCAGTATGGGGGCCTCCTACGAGCAGTACTTC. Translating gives CASMGASYEQYF.

CDR3 region: CASSLAQADSPLHF. DNA of the CDR3: TGCGCCAGCAGCTTGGCACAGGCTGATTCACCCCTCCACTTT. The chain joins TRBV5-1 to TRBJ1-6; weak D call: TRBD1 (5 bases). CDR1 is SGHRS and CDR2 is YFSETQ in the germline V gene. The CDR3 consists of 14 residues. The ends were cut back, 0 bases at V and 8 bases at J, with 9 bases in the middle.

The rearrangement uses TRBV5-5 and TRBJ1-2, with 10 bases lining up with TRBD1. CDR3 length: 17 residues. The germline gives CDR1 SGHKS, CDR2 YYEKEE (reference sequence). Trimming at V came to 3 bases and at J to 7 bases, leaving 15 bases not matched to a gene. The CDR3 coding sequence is TGTGCCAGCAGCTGGGGCGGGACAGGGGCTAATCTGGTTGGCTACACCTTC. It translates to CASSWGGTGANLVGYTF.

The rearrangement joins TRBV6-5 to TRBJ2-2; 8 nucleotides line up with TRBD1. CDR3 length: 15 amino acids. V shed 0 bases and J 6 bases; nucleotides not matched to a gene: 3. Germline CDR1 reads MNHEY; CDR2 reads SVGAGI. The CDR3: CASSYSLQGAGELFF. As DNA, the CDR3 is TGTGCCAGCAGTTACTCGCTACAGGGGGCCGGGGAGCTGTTTTTT.

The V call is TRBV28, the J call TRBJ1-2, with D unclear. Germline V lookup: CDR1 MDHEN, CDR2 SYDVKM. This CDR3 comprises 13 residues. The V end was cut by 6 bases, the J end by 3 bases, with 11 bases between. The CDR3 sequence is CASSSEPDYGYTF. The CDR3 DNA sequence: TGTGCCAGCAGCTCGGAGCCGGACTATGGCTACACCTTC.